Shown below are 14 T cell receptor beta chains from a single sample sequenced in a study of shared clonotypes between healthy human individuals. The data were produced by immunoSEQ multiplex PCR, yet TCRdb's version contains in-frame clones alone and is incomplete. Of under 2.5 million clones detected, just under 95% appear once; the ten largest clones hold 0.37%. Source material: naive CD4+ T cells from PBMCs. Subset here: CD45RA+ positively selected. The receptors shown here come from a man between 18 and 35 years old in good health. Some clones in this sample may be carry-over from other donors' samples.

The genes are TRBV5-1 and TRBJ1-4; 7 nucleotides align to TRBD1. The CDR3 consists of 17 residues. Germline CDR1 SGHRS, CDR2 YFSETQ. The junction had 12 bases not matched to a gene; V was cut back by 3 bases and J by 4 bases. Written as DNA, the CDR3 is TGCGCCAGCAGCTCGGGACAGTCCTCGAGGGTTAATGAAAAACTGTTTTTT. Amino acids: CASSSGQSSRVNEKLFF. Drawing the rest from reference TRBV5-1 and TRBJ1-4, the complete variable domain is KAGVTQTPRYLIKTRGQQVTLSCSPISGHRSVSWYQQTPGQGLQFLFEYFSETQRNKGNFPGRFSGRQFSNSRSEMNVSTLELGDSALYLCASSSGQSSRVNEKLFFGSGTQLSVL.

This CDR3 reads CASSLVGRQGPMNTEAFF. CDR3 DNA sequence: TGCGCCAGCAGCTTGGTGGGTCGTCAGGGACCCATGAACACTGAAGCTTTCTTT. The chain carries TRBV5-1 and TRBJ1-1; D is perhaps TRBD1 (5 bases). Looked up from germline, CDR1 is SGHRS and CDR2 is YFSETQ. V was shortened by 0 bases and J by 0 bases, with 18 bases between the two germline ends. There are 18 residues in the CDR3.

V usage is TRBV28 and J usage is TRBJ2-2, with D maybe TRBD1 (6 bases). Germline CDR1 and CDR2: MDHEN and SYDVKM. This CDR3 is 14 amino acids long. The ends were cut back, 8 bases at V and 2 bases at J, with 12 bases in the middle. The CDR3 is CASLTGPNTGELFF. In DNA form, the CDR3 reads TGTGCCAGCTTGACAGGACCTAACACCGGGGAGCTGTTTTTT.

V is TRBV4-1 and J is TRBJ2-7, with 7 bases that match TRBD2. CDR3 length: 17 amino acids. Germline assignment: CDR1 MGHRA and CDR2 YSYEKL. V dropped 4 bases and J dropped 3; count of bases not matched to a gene: 15. CDR3 residues: CASSPRLAGVLIYEQYF. CDR3 DNA sequence: TGCGCCAGCAGCCCGAGACTAGCTGGGGTTCTTATCTACGAGCAGTACTTC.

The chain is built from TRBV6-1 and TRBJ1-2; TRBD1 aligns across 7 bases. Looked up from germline, CDR1 is MNHNS and CDR2 is SASEGT. The junction had 8 bases not matched to a gene; V was cut back by 4 bases and J by 6 bases. The length of the CDR3 is 14 residues. The CDR3 loop is CASSVPGQFNGYTF. CDR3 DNA: TGTGCCAGCAGTGTACCGGGACAGTTTAATGGCTACACCTTC.

The chain is built from TRBV6-5 and TRBJ2-7; the D call may be TRBD1 or TRBD2 (6 bases each). CDR1 and CDR2 from the germline V gene are MNHEY and SVGAGI. V dropped 6 bases and J dropped 3 bases, with 15 bases sitting between them. This CDR3 contains 14 residues. Here the CDR3 reads CASRGDWGRYEQYF. For the CDR3, the DNA is TGTGCCAGCAGAGGGGACTGGGGGCGCTACGAGCAGTACTTC.

The count of this clone is one. This sequence joins TRBV29-1 and TRBJ2-1; a weak D match, TRBD2 (6 bases). V was shortened by 3 bases and J by 1 base, with 13 bases between the two germline ends. Germline values: CDR1 SQVTM, CDR2 ANQGSEA. CDR3 length: 15 amino acids. The CDR3 spells CSVEGGAKSYNEQFF. DNA for the CDR3: TGCAGCGTTGAGGGCGGGGCCAAGTCCTACAATGAGCAGTTCTTC.

The chain couples TRBV27 to TRBJ2-7; D could derive from TRBD1 or TRBD2 (5 bases each). Germline V gene sequence: CDR1 MNHEY, CDR2 SMNVEV (reference sequence). There are 12 residues in the CDR3. V gave up 0 bases and J gave up 7 bases, with 7 bases separating them. DNA for the CDR3: TGTGCCAGCAGTTTATCGTGGGGGGAGCAGTACTTC. Protein sequence: CASSLSWGEQYF.

The rearrangement uses TRBV27 and TRBJ1-5; D is undetermined. The CDR3 runs to 15 residues. CDR1 is MNHEY, CDR2 SMNVEV, per germline (reference sequence). Deletions cut 9 bases from V and 2 bases from J, with 17 bases between. CDR3 sequence reads: CARAYTARGNQPQHF. The CDR3 DNA follows: TGTGCCAGGGCCTATACTGCCCGGGGCAATCAGCCCCAGCATTTT.

This rearrangement joins TRBV6-5 to TRBJ2-7; TRBD1 aligns across 9 bases. The J segment lost 6 bases and the V segment lost 5 bases, leaving 2 bases of the junction unmatched. The germline V gene encodes CDR1 MNHEY and CDR2 SVGAGI. The CDR3 runs 12 residues. This CDR3 is CASSRQGVEQYF. In DNA, the CDR3 is TGTGCCAGCAGTCGACAGGGGGTCGAGCAGTACTTC.

The J gene is TRBJ1-2, the V gene TRBV27, with a tentative D call TRBD1 (6 bases). CDR3 length equals 13 residues. Germline lookup yields CDR1 MNHEY and CDR2 SMNVEV (reference sequence). The V end was cut by 6 bases, the J end by 6 bases, with 14 bases between. The CDR3 here is CASRSNRENGYTF. DNA for the CDR3: TGTGCCAGCAGATCTAACAGGGAAAATGGCTACACCTTC.

The V gene is TRBV5-1, the J gene TRBJ2-1; D is possibly TRBD1 (7 bases). Trimming cost V 0 bases and J 8 bases, with 21 bases left between them. The CDR3 consists of 17 residues. CDR1 SGHRS and CDR2 YFSETQ come from the germline V gene. The CDR3 is CASSLVAGGVGSYEQFF. CDR3 DNA: TGCGCCAGCAGCTTGGTGGCAGGGGGTGTCGGGAGCTATGAGCAGTTCTTC.

The table lists this clone with a count of one. At the DNA level, this CDR3 is encoded by other sequences in the same sample as well. V is TRBV18 and J is TRBJ2-3; 10 positions match TRBD2. The trim removed 4 bases at V and 0 bases at J, leaving 4 bases unmatched. This CDR3 has 16 residues. Per germline, CDR1 KGHSH and CDR2 LQKENI. The CDR3 DNA is TGTGCCAGCTCACTCGGACTAGCGGCTAGCACAGATACGCAGTATTTT. Its translation is CASSLGLAASTDTQYF.

The chain recombines TRBV15 with TRBJ1-1, with D uncertain. The ends were cut back, 2 bases at V and 1 base at J, with 14 bases in the middle. Germline CDR1 and CDR2: LNHNV and YYDKDF (reference sequence). This CDR3 is built from 16 residues. The CDR3 nucleotides are TGTGCCACCAGCAGACCCACGACACGGGAGAACACTGAAGCTTTCTTT. It encodes CATSRPTTRENTEAFF.